The 2 T cell receptor beta chains listed next were all sequenced from one sample in a study of cytomegalovirus exposure and HLA in healthy donors. The PCR used 60 Vbeta and 13 Jbeta primers. Sequencing used immunoSEQ multiplex PCR; TCRdb keeps in-frame clones, though not all of them. The sample holds about 160,000 clones, approximately 86% seen once. The sample consisted of PBMCs. The receptors were sampled from a woman under 30 in good health and CMV-seronegative.

J is TRBJ2-6 and V is TRBV28, with 8 bases fitting TRBD1. Germline V lookup: CDR1 MDHEN, CDR2 SYDVKM. The CDR3 sequence is 17 residues long. J gave up 2 bases and V 1 base, and 4 bases lay outside the gene matches. The CDR3 sequence is CASSLLNRGAGANVLTF. DNA of the CDR3: TGTGCCAGCAGTTTATTAAACAGGGGGGCTGGGGCCAACGTCCTGACTTTC.

The chain links TRBV7-8 to TRBJ2-7; a weak D match, TRBD2 (5 bases). Per germline, CDR1 SGHVS and CDR2 FQNEAQ. Trimming took 2 bases from V and 5 from J, leaving 19 bases between them. CDR3 length equals 16 residues. CDR3 in DNA: TGTGCCAGCAGCTTATTTCCGTACGGGAAGGTCGACGAGCAGTACTTC. Translated, it gives CASSLFPYGKVDEQYF.